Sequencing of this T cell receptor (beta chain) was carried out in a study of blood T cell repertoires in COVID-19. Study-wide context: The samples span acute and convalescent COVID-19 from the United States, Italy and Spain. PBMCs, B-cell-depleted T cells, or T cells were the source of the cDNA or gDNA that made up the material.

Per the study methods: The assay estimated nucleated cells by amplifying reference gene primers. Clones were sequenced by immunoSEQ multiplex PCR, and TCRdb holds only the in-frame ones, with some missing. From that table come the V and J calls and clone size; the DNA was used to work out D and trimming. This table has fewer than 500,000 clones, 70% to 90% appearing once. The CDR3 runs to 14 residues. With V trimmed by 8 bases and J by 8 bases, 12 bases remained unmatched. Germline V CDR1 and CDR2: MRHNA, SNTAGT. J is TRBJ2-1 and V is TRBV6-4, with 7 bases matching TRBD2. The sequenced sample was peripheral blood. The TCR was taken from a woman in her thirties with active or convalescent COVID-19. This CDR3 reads CASASGGVGYEQFF. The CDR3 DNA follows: TGTGCCAGCGCTTCGGGGGGAGTGGGATATGAGCAGTTCTTC.